This is a list of T cell receptor beta chains from one sample in a study of spatial heterogeneity in lung cancer. Via MiXCR, TCRdb re-called the 5' RACE reads, giving one row per CDR3 protein. The sample yields about 38,000 distinct CDR3 sequences, around 7% seen once. This specimen consisted of PBMCs, obtained at surgery. These receptors were obtained from a male donor with early-stage non-small cell lung cancer. Both conserved end residues are part of each CDR3. Fields, in order: D gene, CDR3 length, V gene, clone size, J gene, CDR3 DNA, CDR3 protein. D genes are given only for firm matches. For some rows the clone size is stated as once, few or many, or as a class when expanded; others skip it.

.	13	TRBV24-1	few	TRBJ1-2	TGTGCCACCACCGAAGGTCAGGGTCGTGGCTACACCTTC	CATTEGQGRGYTF
.	11	TRBV6-2/TRBV6-3	.	TRBJ2-5	TGTGCCAGCAGGAGTCGAGGGACCCAGTACTTC	CASRSRGTQYF
.	14	TRBV3-1	.	TRBJ1-1	TGTGCCAGCAGCCAAGGAAGTAGGGTCGCTGAAGCTTTCTTT	CASSQGSRVAEAFF
.	15	TRBV14	few	TRBJ1-6	TGTGCCAGCAGCCAAGATGACAGAACTAATTCACCCCTCCACTTT	CASSQDDRTNSPLHF
.	15	TRBV12-3/TRBV12-4	many	TRBJ2-4	TGTGCCAGCAGTTCAACTGGGGGGGCCAAAAACATTCAGTACTTC	CASSSTGGAKNIQYF
TRBD1	16	TRBV4-1	many	TRBJ2-7	TGCGCCAGCAGCCGCACACCGGGACAGGGCTTCTACGAGCAGTACTTC	CASSRTPGQGFYEQYF
TRBD2	16	TRBV6-2/TRBV6-3	.	TRBJ2-1	TGTGCCAGCAGCCCCGAGGTAGCGGGAGACTACAATGAGCAGTTCTTC	CASSPEVAGDYNEQFF
.	15	TRBV10-3	many	TRBJ1-1	TGTGCCACCGCTTCGATTAACCGGGGGGATACTGAAGCTTTCTTT	CATASINRGDTEAFF
.	13	TRBV5-6	many	TRBJ2-7	TGTGCCAGCAGCTTGGGGGACAACTACGAGCAGTACTTC	CASSLGDNYEQYF
.	12	TRBV9	many	TRBJ2-1	TGTGCCAGCACGGGACCGGGGAATGAGCAGTTCTTC	CASTGPGNEQFF
TRBD2	14	TRBV14	many	TRBJ2-3	TGTGCCAGCAGCCAGAGACTAGCTCCAGATACGCAGTATTTT	CASSQRLAPDTQYF
.	13	TRBV27	.	TRBJ2-7	TGTGCCAGCAGTCTCGCGACAAGCTACGAGCAGTACTTC	CASSLATSYEQYF
.	13	TRBV15	many	TRBJ2-5	TGTGCCACCAGCAGAGGGGGGCAAGAGACCCAGTACTTC	CATSRGGQETQYF
TRBD1	16	TRBV7-6	.	TRBJ1-3	TGTGCCAGCAGCTTAGCAGGGGGCGCGGCTGGAAACACCATATATTTT	CASSLAGGAAGNTIYF
TRBD2	15	TRBV20-1	many	TRBJ2-2	TGCAGTGCTAGAGTTCTAGCGGGAGATACCGGGGAGCTGTTTTTT	CSARVLAGDTGELFF
TRBD1	16	TRBV7-2	many	TRBJ1-4	TGTGCCAGCAGCCCGGGACAGGGTGCAACTAATGAAAAACTGTTTTTT	CASSPGQGATNEKLFF
TRBD1	15	TRBV13	many	TRBJ1-6	TGTGCCAGCAGCCCCCGGGACAGGGGAGGTTCACCCCTCCACTTT	CASSPRDRGGSPLHF
.	14	TRBV18	.	TRBJ1-2	TGTGCCAGCTCACCACCGGGGGATAACTATGGCTACACCTTC	CASSPPGDNYGYTF
.	13	TRBV6-2/TRBV6-3	many	TRBJ1-2	TGTGCCAGCAGGGCCAGTCTAAACTATGGCTACACCTTC	CASRASLNYGYTF
.	14	TRBV7-2	many	TRBJ1-5	TGTGCCAGCAGCTTAGTGGGGGTAGATCAGCCCCAGCATTTT	CASSLVGVDQPQHF
TRBD1	16	TRBV27	few	TRBJ2-3	TGTGCCAGCCAAACCCTCAGACAGGGGCTACAAGATACGCAGTATTTT	CASQTLRQGLQDTQYF
.	12	TRBV11-2	many	TRBJ2-2	TGTGCCAGCAGCTTCCTGGAGGGGGAGCTGTTTTTT	CASSFLEGELFF
.	14	TRBV7-9	many	TRBJ2-2	TGTGCCAGCAGCTTACCGAAGCCTACCGGGGAGCTGTTTTTT	CASSLPKPTGELFF
TRBD1	14	TRBV20-1	.	TRBJ2-7	TGCAGTGCCGCAGGGGGGACAGGGGCTTACGAGCAGTACTTC	CSAAGGTGAYEQYF
.	16	TRBV18	.	TRBJ1-5	TGTGCCAGCTCATCCCAACGCAGGGTTAGCAATCAGCCCCAGCATTTT	CASSSQRRVSNQPQHF
TRBD1	13	TRBV7-8	many	TRBJ1-1	TGTGCCAGCAGCTTAGTCACAGGGGATGAAGCTTTCTTT	CASSLVTGDEAFF
TRBD1	14	TRBV6-5	many	TRBJ1-1	TGTGCCAGCAGTTACGTAGGGACAGGTTCTGAAGCTTTCTTT	CASSYVGTGSEAFF
.	11	TRBV29-1	many	TRBJ2-1	TGCAGCGTTGAAAGCTACAATGAGCAGTTCTTC	CSVESYNEQFF
.	13	TRBV7-2	many	TRBJ1-5	TGTGCCAGCAGCTTACAAGGGGATCAGCCCCAGCATTTT	CASSLQGDQPQHF
.	17	TRBV3-2	few	TRBJ1-1	TGTGCCAGCAGCCGCATTAAAACAGGGGATATGAACACTGAAGCTTTCTTT	CASSRIKTGDMNTEAFF
TRBD2	13	TRBV4-3	.	TRBJ2-5	TGCGCCAGCAGCCACTCTAGCGGGGAGACCCAGTACTTC	CASSHSSGETQYF
.	15	TRBV6-2/TRBV6-3	many	TRBJ2-3	TGTGCCAGCAGTTACGGGTCGGTTGGCACAGATACGCAGTATTTT	CASSYGSVGTDTQYF
.	16	TRBV6-2/TRBV6-3	many	TRBJ1-3	TGTGCCAGCCTAACGATGCGGACGCCCTCTGGAAACACCATATATTTT	CASLTMRTPSGNTIYF
.	15	TRBV7-6	.	TRBJ1-2	TGTGCCAGCAGCTTAGGGGGGCGGAAGGCTTATGGCTACACCTTC	CASSLGGRKAYGYTF
.	14	TRBV7-2	.	TRBJ2-3	TGTGCCAGCAGCTTAGCTCGGAATACAGATACGCAGTATTTT	CASSLARNTDTQYF
.	13	TRBV9	many	TRBJ1-2	TGTGCCAGCAGCGTAAATCAGGGCTATGGCTACACCTTC	CASSVNQGYGYTF
.	14	TRBV18	many	TRBJ1-1	TGTGCCAGCTCACCGACAGAGGGGAACACTGAAGCTTTCTTT	CASSPTEGNTEAFF
.	14	TRBV7-6	many	TRBJ1-2	TGTGCCAGCAGCTTAACGCGACAGGACTATGGCTACACCTTC	CASSLTRQDYGYTF
TRBD1	19	TRBV6-2/TRBV6-3	many	TRBJ1-5	TGTGCCAGCAGTGGATCACTAGACAGGGCCCGGATGGGCAATCAGCCCCAGCATTTT	CASSGSLDRARMGNQPQHF
.	13	TRBV11-2	few	TRBJ1-2	TGTGCCAGCAGCGTAGAGGGGTTGGGTGGCTACACCTTC	CASSVEGLGGYTF